What follows is one TCR beta chain and its context. These data belong to a study of early T cells in non-severe SARS-CoV-2 infection. Study context: The sequenced material was bulk RNA from unsorted whole blood, and its chains were unpaired.

TCRdb reprocessed the 5' RACE reads with MiXCR, giving one entry per CDR3 protein. The sample carries some 90,000 distinct CDR3 sequences, more than 12% recorded once. The source material was whole blood. This sequence originates from an adult who was a healthcare worker with PCR-confirmed SARS-CoV-2 infection or an uninfected control (not recorded which).

This chain's CDR3 is CSASPPGRQETQYF. CDR3 in DNA: TGCAGTGCTAGTCCCCCCGGCCGCCAAGAGACCCAGTACTTC. The chain combines TRBV20-1 with TRBJ2-5; D gene unclear. Germline V gene lookup returns CDR1 DFQATT and CDR2 SNEGSKA (reference sequence). This CDR3 is 14 amino acids long. The V gene lost 3 bases and the J gene lost 1 base, with 12 bases spanning the gap.